This T cell receptor beta chain was sequenced in a study of OX40 agonist ivuxolimab in advanced cancers. Study-level background: The treatment was a fully human IgG2 OX40 agonist, ivuxolimab. Partial responses were achieved by three patients, one with hepatocellular carcinoma and two with cutaneous melanoma. Study-level results: Some of the lowest clonal expansion was seen in partial responders at 0.1-3.0 mg/kg. Some patients who did not respond also had low normalized T-cell clonal expansion.

Germline V gene lookup returns CDR1 MNHEY and CDR2 SMNVEV (reference sequence). The CDR3 is 14 amino acids. The V and J ends lost 5 bases and 1 base respectively, with 11 bases between them. Note on this clone: What it binds is not known.

This table comes from immunoSEQ multiplex PCR, and its TCRdb copy is limited to in-frame clones, with some not included. The sample lists about 90,000 clones, about 90% occurring once. V and J are TRBV27 and TRBJ1-1; TRBD1 is a possible D gene (5 bases). The sequence was collected from an adult with an advanced solid tumor such as melanoma, head and neck, liver or kidney cancer. The source was CD4+ or CD8+ T cells sorted from blood, collected in a trial of the OX40 agonist ivuxolimab. In DNA, the CDR3 is TGTGCCAGCAGTAGTCTCGGACAGAACACTGAAGCTTTCTTT. This encodes CASSSLGQNTEAFF.